A single sample is the source of the 24 T cell receptor beta chains below, sequenced in a study of CXCR3-negative and CXCR3-positive naive CD8 T cells. Whole-study results and caveats: Naive CXCR3-positive cells had TRB CDR3s more hydrophobic than those of CXCR3-negative naive cells.

Researchers prepared the TRB cDNA libraries using 5' RACE with UMI labels. Using the 5' RACE reads, TCRdb records one entry per CDR3 protein without DNA. The sample has around 60,000 distinct CDR3 sequences. The antigens of these receptors remain unknown. The sample was naive CXCR3+ CD8+ T cells from blood. Subset specified: CD45RO-CCR7+CD27+CD95- naive CD8+ T cells expressing CXCR3 (TNR3+). The receptors were gathered from a human donor in good health. Some clones in this sample may be carry-over from other donors' samples.

This rearrangement joins TRBV4-3 to TRBJ1-1; TCRdb designates TRBD1, a call that cannot be tested without DNA. CDR3 length: 17 amino acids. CDR1 and CDR2 from the germline V gene are LGHNA and YSLEER. CDR3 amino acids: CASSRDEGQRVNTEAFF.

The chain employs TRBV28 and TRBJ2-7. Germline V CDR1 and CDR2: MDHEN, SYDVKM. The CDR3 is 14 residues long. CDR3: CASIAAGLLNEQYF.

V and J are TRBV6-5 and TRBJ1-5; the D call of TRBD1 rests on TCRdb alone, since no DNA is present to check it. This CDR3 spans 14 amino acids. The germline V gene encodes CDR1 MNHEY and CDR2 SVGAGI. This CDR3 reads CASSYEGVSQPQHF.

The chain carries TRBV7-3 and TRBJ2-7; there is no DNA to check the TCRdb D call of TRBD1. The length of the CDR3 is 15 residues. Germline loops: CDR1 SGHTA, CDR2 FQGTGA. CDR3 sequence reads: CASSPRGARPYEQYF.

This chain uses TRBV28 with TRBJ2-1; the D call of TRBD2 rests on TCRdb alone, since no DNA is present to check it. The length of the CDR3 is 18 residues. The germline V gene encodes CDR1 MDHEN and CDR2 SYDVKM. This chain's CDR3 is CASNPSGGALYSYNEQFF.

V is TRBV12-3 or TRBV12-4 and J is TRBJ2-1; the D gene TCRdb calls, TRBD1, cannot be checked with no DNA. CDR3 length equals 15 residues. CDR3 region: CASTRTGGPSNEQFF.

The chain is built from TRBV4-1 and TRBJ2-1; TCRdb selects TRBD1, and the lack of DNA leaves this call unchecked. Germline loops: CDR1 MGHRA, CDR2 YSYEKL. The CDR3 spans 17 residues. The CDR3 reads CASSHNTDRAKVGEQFF.

CDR3 loop: CSVRGVEGNTIYF. The genes are TRBV29-1 and TRBJ1-3; without DNA, the TCRdb call of TRBD1 cannot be checked. The CDR3 extends over 13 amino acids. CDR1 SQVTM and CDR2 ANQGSEA come from the germline V gene.

The chain combines TRBV29-1 with TRBJ1-1; TCRdb selects TRBD1, and the lack of DNA leaves this call unchecked. The V gene's germline CDR1 is SQVTM and CDR2 ANQGSEA. CDR3 length equals 13 residues. CDR3: CSVLLDRDGEAFF.

The CDR3: CASSLGAGFYGYTF. The genes are TRBV7-2 and TRBJ1-2. CDR1 SGHTA and CDR2 FQGNSA come from the germline V gene. The CDR3 sequence is 14 residues long.

The V gene is TRBV18, the J gene TRBJ1-1. The length of the CDR3 is 15 residues. From germline, CDR1 is KGHSH and CDR2 LQKENI. CDR3 loop: CASSPAVGGYTEAFF.

The chain combines TRBV7-2 with TRBJ2-5. Germline V gives CDR1 SGHTA, CDR2 FQGNSA. This CDR3 contains 13 residues. The CDR3 sequence is CASSLDSQETQYF.

The chain couples TRBV12-3 or TRBV12-4 to TRBJ2-7; as DNA is missing, the TRBD2 call by TCRdb cannot be tested. The CDR3 has 17 residues. The CDR3 spells CASSFYEDPTDYYEQYF.

This chain joins TRBV7-6 and TRBJ1-4; the TCRdb D gene call, TRBD1, has no DNA to confirm it. CDR1 and CDR2 from the germline V gene are SGHVS and FNYEAQ. CDR3 length equals 14 residues. This chain's CDR3 is CASSLGTGDEKLFF.

The chain's CDR3 is CASSLVPNEQFF. This chain uses TRBV7-9 with TRBJ2-1. Germline-derived CDR1 and CDR2 are SEHNR and FQNEAQ (reference sequence). CDR3 size: 12 residues.

This sequence joins TRBV18 and TRBJ2-3; absent DNA, TCRdb's TRBD1 call cannot be checked. This CDR3 is 15 amino acids long. Germline V lookup: CDR1 KGHSH, CDR2 LQKENI. CDR3 sequence: CASSRPGQGVDTQYF.

The V and J genes are TRBV29-1 and TRBJ1-2; TCRdb outputs TRBD1, but without DNA this stays unchecked. The CDR3 spans 14 residues. CDR1 SQVTM and CDR2 ANQGSEA come from the germline V gene. CDR3 in amino acids: CSVQPRTGNYVYTF.

The rearrangement links TRBV6-5 to TRBJ2-3; TCRdb picks TRBD1, but there is no DNA to check that call. The CDR3 is 15 amino acids. CDR1 MNHEY and CDR2 SVGAGI come from the germline V gene. The CDR3 is CASRDDRDGTDTQYF.

This chain joins TRBV5-4 and TRBJ2-7. This CDR3 is 16 amino acids long. Per germline, CDR1 SGHNT and CDR2 YYREEE (reference sequence). The CDR3 spells CASSLVAGVLPYEQYF.

The rearrangement uses TRBV21-1 and TRBJ1-4. TRBV21-1 is annotated as a pseudogene. This CDR3 has 17 amino acids. The CDR3 sequence: CASSRKRWITTNEKLFF.

The chain employs TRBV28 and TRBJ2-4; the D gene TCRdb calls, TRBD1, cannot be checked with no DNA. CDR3 length equals 16 residues. CDR1 MDHEN and CDR2 SYDVKM come from the germline V gene. Here the CDR3 reads CASTETGRVAKNIQYF.

The V and J genes are TRBV7-9 and TRBJ2-6. Germline V gives CDR1 SEHNR, CDR2 FQNEAQ (reference sequence). The CDR3 is 16 amino acids. CDR3 loop: CASSPRHTPGANVLTF.

V usage is TRBV25-1 and J usage is TRBJ1-2; the TCRdb call, TRBD1, lacks DNA for checking. Germline V gene data show CDR1 as MGHDK and CDR2 as SYGVNS. This CDR3 spans 15 amino acids. CDR3 residues: CASSSLTGTDYGYTF.

The chain is built from TRBV12-3 or TRBV12-4 and TRBJ1-2; TCRdb calls TRBD1, which cannot be checked without DNA. The CDR3 runs to 16 residues. CDR3 loop: CASSSKRDRGEYGYTF.